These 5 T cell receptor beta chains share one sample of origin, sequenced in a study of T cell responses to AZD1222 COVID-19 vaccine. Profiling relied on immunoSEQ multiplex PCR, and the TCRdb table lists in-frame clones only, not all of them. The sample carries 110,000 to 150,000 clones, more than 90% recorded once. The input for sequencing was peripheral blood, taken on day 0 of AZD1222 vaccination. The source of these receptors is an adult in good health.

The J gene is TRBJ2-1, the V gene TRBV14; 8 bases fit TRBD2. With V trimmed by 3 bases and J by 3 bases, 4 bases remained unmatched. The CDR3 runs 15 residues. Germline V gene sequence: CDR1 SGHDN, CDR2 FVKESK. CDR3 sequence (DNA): TGTGCCAGCAGCCATATAGCGGGGCACTACAATGAGCAGTTCTTC. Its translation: CASSHIAGHYNEQFF.

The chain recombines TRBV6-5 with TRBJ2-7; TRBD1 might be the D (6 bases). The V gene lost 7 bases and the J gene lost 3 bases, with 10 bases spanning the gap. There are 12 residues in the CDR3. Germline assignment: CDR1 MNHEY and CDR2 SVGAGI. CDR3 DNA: TGTGCCAGCACACCAGGGGTCTACGAGCAGTACTTC. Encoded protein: CASTPGVYEQYF.

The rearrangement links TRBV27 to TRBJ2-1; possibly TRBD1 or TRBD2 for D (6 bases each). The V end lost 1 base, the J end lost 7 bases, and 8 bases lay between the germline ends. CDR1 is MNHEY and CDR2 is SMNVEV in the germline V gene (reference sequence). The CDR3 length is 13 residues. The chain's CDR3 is CASSLWGANEQFF. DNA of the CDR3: TGTGCCAGCAGTTTATGGGGGGCGAATGAGCAGTTCTTC.

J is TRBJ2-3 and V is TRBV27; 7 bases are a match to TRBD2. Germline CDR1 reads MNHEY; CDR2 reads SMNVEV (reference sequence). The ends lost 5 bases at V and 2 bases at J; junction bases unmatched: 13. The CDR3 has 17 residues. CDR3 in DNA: TGTGCCAGCAGTCCCTTAGCGGCGGGAGCCGTCACAGATACGCAGTATTTT. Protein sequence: CASSPLAAGAVTDTQYF.

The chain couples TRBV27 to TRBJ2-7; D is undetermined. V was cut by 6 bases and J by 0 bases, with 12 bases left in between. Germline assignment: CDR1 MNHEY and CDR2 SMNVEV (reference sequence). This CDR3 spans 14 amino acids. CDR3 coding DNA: TGTGCCAGCAGCACGGATCCGAACTCCTACGAGCAGTACTTC. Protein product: CASSTDPNSYEQYF.